These T cell receptor beta chains were read from a single sample in a study of lymphopenia after photon versus proton radiotherapy. Sequencing used immunoSEQ multiplex PCR; TCRdb keeps in-frame clones, though not all of them. The table has about 70,000 clones, about nine tenths seen once. Specimen: peripheral blood, collected from a patient treated with proton-based radiotherapy. All receptors derive from an elderly man with esophageal cancer. Both conserved end residues are part of each CDR3. The D gene is left open where the match is weak. The size entry is marked missing in some rows and otherwise reads once, few, many or a size class.

TRBJ1-3 - TRBV7-2 - CASSGISGNTIYF TGTGCCAGCAGCGGGATCTCTGGAAACACCATATATTTT
TRBJ2-2 - TRBV29-1 few CSALLPGELFF TGCAGCGCCCTCCTACCCGGGGAGCTGTTTTTT
TRBJ2-7 TRBD1 TRBV2 - CAIRRDRAYEQYF TGTGCCATCCGCCGGGACAGGGCCTACGAGCAGTACTTC
TRBJ1-3 - TRBV6-6 - CASSLGPLGNTIYF TGTGCCAGCAGCTTGGGCCCGTTGGGAAACACCATATATTTT
TRBJ2-2 TRBD2 TRBV5-1 - CASSRTSGNTGELFF TGCGCCAGCAGCAGAACTAGCGGAAACACCGGGGAGCTGTTTTTT
TRBJ2-5 - TRBV7-2 many CASSFQGLGEETQYF TGTGCCAGCAGCTTTCAGGGACTCGGGGAAGAGACCCAGTACTTC
TRBJ1-1 - TRBV7-3 few CASSRDNTEAFF TGTGCCAGCAGCCGCGATAACACTGAAGCTTTCTTT
TRBJ1-4 - TRBV6-6 - CASKNSGNEKLFF TGTGCCAGCAAAAATTCGGGTAATGAAAAACTGTTTTTT
TRBJ1-4 - TRBV18 - CASSPRSVATNEKLFF TGTGCCAGCTCACCACGTTCAGTAGCAACTAATGAAAAACTGTTTTTT
TRBJ2-3 - TRBV7-9 few CASSPELGDGTDTQYF TGTGCCAGCAGCCCTGAGCTAGGTGACGGCACAGATACGCAGTATTTT
TRBJ2-7 - TRBV7-2 few CASSLAGRRSSYEQYF TGTGCCAGCAGCTTAGCGGGACGGAGAAGCTCCTACGAGCAGTACTTC
TRBJ1-2 - TRBV7-2 - CASSAFGAWYGYTF TGTGCCAGCAGCGCCTTTGGGGCATGGTATGGCTACACCTTC
TRBJ2-4 - TRBV5-6 - CASSLGDRLDIQYF TGTGCCAGCAGCTTGGGGGACAGACTAGACATTCAGTACTTC
TRBJ2-3 - TRBV4-1 - CASSPPHLADTQYF TGCGCCAGCAGCCCCCCCCACTTAGCAGATACGCAGTATTTT
TRBJ2-3 - TRBV6-6 - CASSLPRAGGTDTQYF TGTGCCAGCAGCCTACCCCGGGCAGGCGGCACAGATACGCAGTATTTT
TRBJ1-2 - TRBV6-6 - CASSYSTVDGYTF TGTGCCAGCAGTTACTCGACTGTGGATGGCTACACCTTC
TRBJ1-4 - TRBV5-1 - CASTREGEKLFF TGCGCCAGCACCAGGGAGGGTGAAAAACTGTTTTTT
TRBJ1-5 - TRBV4-1 - CASSRGWNQPQHF TGCGCCAGCAGCCGCGGGTGGAATCAGCCCCAGCATTTT
TRBJ2-2 - TRBV5-1 few CASSPRGNTGELFF TGCGCCAGCAGCCCAAGGGGGAACACCGGGGAGCTGTTTTTT
TRBJ2-3 - TRBV5-6 once CASTSGTDTQYF TGTGCCAGCACCTCAGGCACAGATACGCAGTATTTT
TRBJ2-2 - TRBV21-1 - CASSKGGGDTGELFF TGTGCCAGCAGCAAAGGAGGTGGGGACACCGGGGAGCTGTTTTTT
TRBJ2-7 - TRBV7-9 - CASSSLGTSTFSYEQYF TGTGCCAGCAGTTCCTTAGGTACAAGCACTTTCTCCTACGAGCAGTACTTC
TRBJ2-1 TRBD2 TRBV9 - CASSPGSGGRNEQFF TGTGCCAGCAGCCCCGGTAGCGGGGGGCGCAATGAGCAGTTCTTC
TRBJ1-1 - TRBV9 - CASSRSGGYTEAFF TGTGCCAGCAGCAGATCTGGGGGTTACACTGAAGCTTTCTTT
TRBJ2-6 TRBD1 TRBV5-1 - CASSQDRVVGANVLTF TGCGCCAGCAGCCAAGACAGGGTTGTCGGGGCCAACGTCCTGACTTTC